This entry concerns a single T cell receptor (beta chain). The antigen is unknown. A multiplex PCR was run with 60 Vbeta primers and 13 Jbeta primers. Here immunoSEQ multiplex PCR was the method, and the copy in TCRdb shows in-frame clones only, minus some. Among approximately 250,000 clones, around 84% were seen once, and the ten largest hold roughly 0.22%. This sample was included in a study of cytomegalovirus exposure and HLA in healthy donors. V dropped 4 bases and J dropped 9; count of bases not matched to a gene: 14. CDR3 size: 15 residues. Germline V lookup: CDR1 SNHLY, CDR2 FYNNEI. Study-level results: The likely explanation for a cluster of highly shared sequence variants was sequencing artifact. A further, later analysis showed that HLA-associated TCR beta chains (compared with equally common others) were more clonally expanded. Across donors, sequencing depth was assumed by presence/absence analyses to be roughly uniform. The study dropped some indistinguishable V segments, TRBV6-2 and TRBV6-3 among them.

The sample was PBMCs. The source is a girl aged 2-10 years in good health and CMV-seronegative. The chain carries TRBV2 and TRBJ2-7, with 8 bases aligning to TRBD1. This CDR3 reads CASSGRYGATGGQYF. CDR3 DNA: TGTGCCAGCAGTGGTCGGTACGGGGCTACAGGGGGGCAGTACTTC.